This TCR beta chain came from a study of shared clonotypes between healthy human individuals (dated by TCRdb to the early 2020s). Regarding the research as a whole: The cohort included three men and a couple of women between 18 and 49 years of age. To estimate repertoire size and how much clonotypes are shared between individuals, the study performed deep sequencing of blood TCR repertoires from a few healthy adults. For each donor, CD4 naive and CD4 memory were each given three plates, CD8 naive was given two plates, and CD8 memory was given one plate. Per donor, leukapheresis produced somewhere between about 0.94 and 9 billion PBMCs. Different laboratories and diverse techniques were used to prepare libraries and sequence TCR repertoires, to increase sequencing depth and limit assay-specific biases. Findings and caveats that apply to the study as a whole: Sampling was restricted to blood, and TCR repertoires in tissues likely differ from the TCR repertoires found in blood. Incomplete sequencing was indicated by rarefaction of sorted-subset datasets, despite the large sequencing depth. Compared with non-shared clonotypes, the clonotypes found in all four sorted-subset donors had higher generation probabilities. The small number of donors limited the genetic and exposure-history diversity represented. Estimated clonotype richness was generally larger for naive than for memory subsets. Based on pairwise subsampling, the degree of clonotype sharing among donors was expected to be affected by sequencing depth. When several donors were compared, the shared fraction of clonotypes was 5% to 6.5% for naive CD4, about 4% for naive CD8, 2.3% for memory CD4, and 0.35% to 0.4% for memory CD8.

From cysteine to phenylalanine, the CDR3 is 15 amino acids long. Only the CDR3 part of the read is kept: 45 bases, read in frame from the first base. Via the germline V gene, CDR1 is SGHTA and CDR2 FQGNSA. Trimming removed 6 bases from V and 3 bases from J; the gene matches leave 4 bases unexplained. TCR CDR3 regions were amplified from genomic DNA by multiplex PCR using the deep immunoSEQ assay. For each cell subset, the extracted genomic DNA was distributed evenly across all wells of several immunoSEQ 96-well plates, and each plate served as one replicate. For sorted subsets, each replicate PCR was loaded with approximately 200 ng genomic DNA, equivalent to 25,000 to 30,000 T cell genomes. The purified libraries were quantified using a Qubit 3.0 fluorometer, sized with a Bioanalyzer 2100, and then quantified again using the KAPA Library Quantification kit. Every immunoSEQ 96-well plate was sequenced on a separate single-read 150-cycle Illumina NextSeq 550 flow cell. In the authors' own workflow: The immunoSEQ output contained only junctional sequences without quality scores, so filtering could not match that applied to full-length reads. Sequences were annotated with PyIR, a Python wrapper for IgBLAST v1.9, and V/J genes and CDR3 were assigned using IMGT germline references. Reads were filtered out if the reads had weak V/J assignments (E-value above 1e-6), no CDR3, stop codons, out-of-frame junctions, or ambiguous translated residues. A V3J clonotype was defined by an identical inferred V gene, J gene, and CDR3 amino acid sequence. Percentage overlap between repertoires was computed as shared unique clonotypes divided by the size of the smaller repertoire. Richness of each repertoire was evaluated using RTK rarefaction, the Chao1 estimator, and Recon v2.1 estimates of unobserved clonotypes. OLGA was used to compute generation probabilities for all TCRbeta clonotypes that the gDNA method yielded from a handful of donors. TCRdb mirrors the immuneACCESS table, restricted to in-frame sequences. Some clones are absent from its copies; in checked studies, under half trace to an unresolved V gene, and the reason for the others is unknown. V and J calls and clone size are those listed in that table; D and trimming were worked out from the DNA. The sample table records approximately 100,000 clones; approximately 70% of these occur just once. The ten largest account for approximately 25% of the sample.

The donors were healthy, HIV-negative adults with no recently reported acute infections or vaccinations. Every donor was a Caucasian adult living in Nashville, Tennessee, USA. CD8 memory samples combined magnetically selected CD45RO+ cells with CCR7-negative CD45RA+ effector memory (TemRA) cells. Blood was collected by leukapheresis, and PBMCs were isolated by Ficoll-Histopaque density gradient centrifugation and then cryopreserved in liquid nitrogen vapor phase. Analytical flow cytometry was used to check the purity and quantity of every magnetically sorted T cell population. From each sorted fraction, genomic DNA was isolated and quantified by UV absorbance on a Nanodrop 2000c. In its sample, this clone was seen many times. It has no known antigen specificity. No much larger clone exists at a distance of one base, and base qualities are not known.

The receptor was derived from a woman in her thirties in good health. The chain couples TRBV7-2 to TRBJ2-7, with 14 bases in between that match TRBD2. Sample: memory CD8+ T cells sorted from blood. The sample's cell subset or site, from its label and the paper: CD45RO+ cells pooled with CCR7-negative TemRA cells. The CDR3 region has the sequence CASRGLAGESYEQYF. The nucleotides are TGTGCCAGCAGGGGACTAGCGGGAGAGAGCTACGAGCAGTACTTC.